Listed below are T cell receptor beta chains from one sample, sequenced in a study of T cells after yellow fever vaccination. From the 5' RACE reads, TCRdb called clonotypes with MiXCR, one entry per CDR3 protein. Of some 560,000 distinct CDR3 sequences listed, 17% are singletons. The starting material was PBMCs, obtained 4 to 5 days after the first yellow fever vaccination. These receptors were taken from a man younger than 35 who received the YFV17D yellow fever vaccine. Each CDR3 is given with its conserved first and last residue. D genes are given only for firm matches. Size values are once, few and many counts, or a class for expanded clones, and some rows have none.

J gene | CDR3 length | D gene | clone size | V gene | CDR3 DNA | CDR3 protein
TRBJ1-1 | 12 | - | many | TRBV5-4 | TGTGCCAGCAGCTTGGCGAACACTGAAGCTTTCTTT | CASSLANTEAFF
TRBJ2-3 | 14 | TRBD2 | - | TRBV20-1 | TGCAGTGTTAGAGCGGGGGAGGGGACAGATACGCAGTATTTT | CSVRAGEGTDTQYF
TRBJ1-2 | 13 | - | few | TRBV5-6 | TGTGCCAGCAGCTCCGACAGTGTCCTGGGCTACACCTTC | CASSSDSVLGYTF
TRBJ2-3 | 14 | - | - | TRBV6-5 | TGTGCCAGCAGTTATAGGGGGGCCGGAGATACGCAGTATTTT | CASSYRGAGDTQYF
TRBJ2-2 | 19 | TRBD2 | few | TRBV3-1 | TGTGCCAGCAGCCAAGGCCCTAGCGGGAGTTTTGAGAACACCGGGGAGCTGTTTTTT | CASSQGPSGSFENTGELFF
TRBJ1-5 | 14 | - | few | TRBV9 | TGTGCCAGCAGCGCCAACATAGTCGAGCAGCCCCAGCATTTT | CASSANIVEQPQHF
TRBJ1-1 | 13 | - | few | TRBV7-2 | TGTGCCAGCAGCGTACAGGGTACCACTGAAGCTTTCTTT | CASSVQGTTEAFF
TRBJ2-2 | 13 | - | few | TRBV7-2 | TGTGCCAGCAGCTTAGCCAGACCCGGGGAGCTGTTTTTT | CASSLARPGELFF
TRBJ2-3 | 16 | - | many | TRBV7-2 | TGTGCCAGCAGCCCCCGCCGGGGGCGGAGCACAGATACGCAGTATTTT | CASSPRRGRSTDTQYF
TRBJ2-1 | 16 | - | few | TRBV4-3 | TGCGCCAGCAGCCAAGAAATCTTAAGGTACTACAATGAGCAGTTCTTC | CASSQEILRYYNEQFF
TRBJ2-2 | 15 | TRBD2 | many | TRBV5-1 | TGCGCCAGCAGCCCCAGCGGGGCCAACACCGGGGAGCTGTTTTTT | CASSPSGANTGELFF
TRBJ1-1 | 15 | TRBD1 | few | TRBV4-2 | TGTGCCAGCAGATCACTCCGGGACAGGGACACTGAAGCTTTCTTT | CASRSLRDRDTEAFF
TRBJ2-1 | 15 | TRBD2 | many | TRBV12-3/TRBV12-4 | TGTGCCAGCAGGTCGAGCGGGGGGGTTTACAATGAGCAGTTCTTC | CASRSSGGVYNEQFF
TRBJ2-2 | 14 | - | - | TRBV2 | TGTGCCAGCATGGAGTCCACGAACACCGGGGAGCTGTTTTTT | CASMESTNTGELFF
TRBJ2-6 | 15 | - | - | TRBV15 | TGTGCCACCAGCGTCGGTGGTAATGGGGCCAACGTCCTGACTTTC | CATSVGGNGANVLTF
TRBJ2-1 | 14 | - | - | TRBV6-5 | TGTGCCAGCAGTTACATGGGCGCAGGGAATGAGCAGTTCTTC | CASSYMGAGNEQFF
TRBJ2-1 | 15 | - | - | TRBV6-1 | TGTGCCAGCAGTAATGACTACCGTACCTACAATGAGCAGTTCTTC | CASSNDYRTYNEQFF
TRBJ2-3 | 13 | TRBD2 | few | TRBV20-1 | TGCAGTGCTAATGACGGGGGGAGGGATACGCAGTATTTT | CSANDGGRDTQYF
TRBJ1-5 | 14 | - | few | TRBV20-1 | TGCAGTGCCGCTCCCGGGGGTAGCAATCAGCCCCAGCATTTT | CSAAPGGSNQPQHF
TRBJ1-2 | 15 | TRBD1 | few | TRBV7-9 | TGTGCCAGCAGCCCACCGGGACAGGTATCGCAGGGCTACACCTTC | CASSPPGQVSQGYTF
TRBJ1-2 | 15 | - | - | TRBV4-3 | TGCGCCAGCAGCCAAGCGTCGACCACTAACTATGGCTACACCTTC | CASSQASTTNYGYTF
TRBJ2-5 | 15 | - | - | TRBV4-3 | TGCGCCAGCAGCCAAACCCTGGACAGCCAAGAGACCCAGTACTTC | CASSQTLDSQETQYF
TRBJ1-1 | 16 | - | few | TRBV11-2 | TGTGCCAGCAGCTTAGAATTTGGCAGGGCGAACACTGAAGCTTTCTTT | CASSLEFGRANTEAFF
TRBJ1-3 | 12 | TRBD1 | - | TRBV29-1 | TGCAGCGTTCCAAGACAGGGAGGTCGTCAATATTTT | CSVPRQGGRQYF
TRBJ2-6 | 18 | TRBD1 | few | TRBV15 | TGTGCCACCAGCAGAGATAAGGGGGCACTCTCTGGGGCCAACGTCCTGACTTTC | CATSRDKGALSGANVLTF
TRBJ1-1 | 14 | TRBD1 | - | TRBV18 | TGTGCCAGCTCACAGACCGGGACAGATAGTGAAGCTTTCTTT | CASSQTGTDSEAFF
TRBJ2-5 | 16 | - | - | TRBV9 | TGTGCCAGCACTCCGGGACAATTGAATGGGAGGGAGACCCAGTACTTC | CASTPGQLNGRETQYF
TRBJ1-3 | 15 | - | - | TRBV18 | TGTGCCAGCTCACCGCAGTCGTACTCTGGAAACACCATATATTTT | CASSPQSYSGNTIYF
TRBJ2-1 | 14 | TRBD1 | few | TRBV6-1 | TGTGCCAGCGGCCGACAGGGTGGATGGGATGAGCAGTTCTTC | CASGRQGGWDEQFF
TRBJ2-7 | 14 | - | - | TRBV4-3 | TGCGCCAGCAGCCAAGTAGGGGCGGCCTACGAGCAGTACTTC | CASSQVGAAYEQYF
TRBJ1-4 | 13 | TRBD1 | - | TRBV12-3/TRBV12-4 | TGTGCCAGCAGCAGGGGGAGAGGGGAAAAACTGTTTTTT | CASSRGRGEKLFF
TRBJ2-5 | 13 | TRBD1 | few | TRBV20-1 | TGCAGTGCTGGTGACAGGGGCCAAGAGACCCAGTACTTC | CSAGDRGQETQYF
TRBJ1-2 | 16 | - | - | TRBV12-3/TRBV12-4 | TGTGCCAGCAGATCTACCCGGGAGGGGGAGAGCTATGGCTACACCTTC | CASRSTREGESYGYTF
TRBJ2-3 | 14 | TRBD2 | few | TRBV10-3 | TGTGCCTCCAACGGGGGGATGAGCACAGATACGCAGTATTTT | CASNGGMSTDTQYF
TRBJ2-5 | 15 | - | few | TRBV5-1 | TGCGCCAGCAGCAGAACCTCGGGACCGGAAGAGACCCAGTACTTC | CASSRTSGPEETQYF
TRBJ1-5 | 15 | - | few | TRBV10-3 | TGTGCCATCAGCCCACAAAGAACTAGCAATCAGCCCCAGCATTTT | CAISPQRTSNQPQHF
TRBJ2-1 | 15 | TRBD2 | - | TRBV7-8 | TGTGCCAGCAGCTGGACTAGCGGGGGGGCTCAAGAGCAGTTCTTC | CASSWTSGGAQEQFF
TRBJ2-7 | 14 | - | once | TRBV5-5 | TGTGCCAGCAGCTTGGAGCGTCTACCCCACGAGCAGTACTTC | CASSLERLPHEQYF
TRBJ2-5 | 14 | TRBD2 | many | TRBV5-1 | TGCGCCAGCAGCTCTGGACTAGCACAAGAGACCCAGTACTTC | CASSSGLAQETQYF
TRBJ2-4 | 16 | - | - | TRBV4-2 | TGTGCCAGCAGCCAAGATTTTGGAACAGCCAAAAACATTCAGTACTTC | CASSQDFGTAKNIQYF
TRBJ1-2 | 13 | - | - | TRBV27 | TGTGCCAGCAGTCTCCTCCAGGGGAATGGCTACACCTTC | CASSLLQGNGYTF
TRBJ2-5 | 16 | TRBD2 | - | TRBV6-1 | TGTGCCAGCAGCTCAAATAGCGGGAGCCTCCAAGAGACCCAGTACTTC | CASSSNSGSLQETQYF